This T cell receptor beta chain emerged from a study of blood T cell repertoires in COVID-19. Whole-study context: PBMCs, B-cell-depleted T cells, or T cells were the source of the cDNA or gDNA that made up the material.

The Seattle site enrolled patients during active infection and followed them longitudinally. Trimming took 4 bases from V and 2 from J; bases not matched to a gene: 9. CDR3 length: 17 amino acids. Germline CDR1 and CDR2: MDHEN and SYDVKM. Clones were sequenced by immunoSEQ multiplex PCR, and TCRdb holds only the in-frame ones, with some missing. The sample contains approximately 170,000 clones, approximately 85% of which appear only once. This TCR was recovered from a man at least 80 years old with COVID-19, enrolled during active disease. The sample was peripheral blood. V is TRBV28 and J is TRBJ1-2; TRBD1 agrees at 11 bases. CDR3: CASSSTDRGRRNYGYTF. CDR3 coding DNA: TGTGCCAGCAGTTCGACGGACAGGGGGCGTAGGAACTATGGCTACACCTTC.